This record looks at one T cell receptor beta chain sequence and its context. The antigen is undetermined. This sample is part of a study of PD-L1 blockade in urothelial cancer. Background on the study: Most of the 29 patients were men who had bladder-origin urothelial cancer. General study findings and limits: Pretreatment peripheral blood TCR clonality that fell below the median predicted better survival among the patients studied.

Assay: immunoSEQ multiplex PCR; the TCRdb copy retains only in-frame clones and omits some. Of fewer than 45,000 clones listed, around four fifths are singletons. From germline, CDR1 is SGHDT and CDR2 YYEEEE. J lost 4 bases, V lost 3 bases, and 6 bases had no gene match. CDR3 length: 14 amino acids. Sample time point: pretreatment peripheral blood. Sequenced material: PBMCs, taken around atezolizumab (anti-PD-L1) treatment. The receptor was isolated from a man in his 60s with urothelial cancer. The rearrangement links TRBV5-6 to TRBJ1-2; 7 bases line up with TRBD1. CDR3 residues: CASSSPTGLYGYTF. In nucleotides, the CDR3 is TGTGCCAGCAGCTCGCCGACAGGGCTCTATGGCTACACCTTC.